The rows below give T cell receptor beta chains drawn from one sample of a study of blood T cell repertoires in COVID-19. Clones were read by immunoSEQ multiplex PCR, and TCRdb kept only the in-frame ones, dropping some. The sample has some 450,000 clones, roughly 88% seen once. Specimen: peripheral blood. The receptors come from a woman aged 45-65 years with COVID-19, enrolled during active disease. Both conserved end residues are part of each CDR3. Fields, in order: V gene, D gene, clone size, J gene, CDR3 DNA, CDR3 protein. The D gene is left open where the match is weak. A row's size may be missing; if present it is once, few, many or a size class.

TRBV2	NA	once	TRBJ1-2	TGTGCCAGCGGCAGGGAAATGGGTGGCTACACCTTC	CASGREMGGYTF
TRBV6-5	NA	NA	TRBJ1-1	TGTGCCAGCACCCCGGACAGTGTGGGCACTGAAGCTTTCTTT	CASTPDSVGTEAFF
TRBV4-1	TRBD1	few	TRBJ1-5	TGCGCCAGCAGCCAACCGGGACAGGGGAGCAATCAGCCCCAGCATTTT	CASSQPGQGSNQPQHF
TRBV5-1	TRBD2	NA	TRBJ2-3	TGCGCCAGCAGCTTAGCGGGGGGGCTGAGAGATACGCAGTATTTT	CASSLAGGLRDTQYF
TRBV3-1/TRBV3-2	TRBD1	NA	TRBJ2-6	TGTGCCAGCAGCCGAGGACAGGGGGCCAGCTCTGGGGCCAACGTCCTGACTTTC	CASSRGQGASSGANVLTF
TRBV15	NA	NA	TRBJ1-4	TGTGCCACCAGCAGCCATTGGAGGGGAAAACTGTTTTTT	CATSSHWRGKLFF
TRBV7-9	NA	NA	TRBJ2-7	TGTGCCAGCAGCGATGAATGGGCCGAGCAGTACTTC	CASSDEWAEQYF
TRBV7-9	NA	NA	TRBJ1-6	TGTGCCAGCAGCGCACAGGGAACTAATTCACCCCTCCACTTT	CASSAQGTNSPLHF
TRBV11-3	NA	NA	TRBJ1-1	TGTGCCAGCAGCTTAGGGCAAAACACTGAAGCTTTCTTT	CASSLGQNTEAFF
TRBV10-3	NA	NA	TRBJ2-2	TGTGCCATTTCCCGGGACAACCCCGCGAACACCGGGGAGCTGTTTTTT	CAISRDNPANTGELFF
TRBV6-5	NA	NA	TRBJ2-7	TGTGCCAGCAGTATCAGGGTCTCTGTACCCGAGCAGTACTTC	CASSIRVSVPEQYF
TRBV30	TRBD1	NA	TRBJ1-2	TGTGCCTGGGAAGGAGGGGACAGGGGATATTTGAGAGGCTACACCTTC	CAWEGGDRGYLRGYTF
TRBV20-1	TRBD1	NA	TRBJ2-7	TGCAGTGCTATTGACAGGGGCCACTACGAGCAGTACTTC	CSAIDRGHYEQYF
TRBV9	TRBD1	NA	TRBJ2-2	TGTGCCAGCAGCGTAGAAGGGGGCAACACCGGGGAGCTGTTTTTT	CASSVEGGNTGELFF
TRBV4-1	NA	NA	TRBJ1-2	TGCGCCAGCAGTCCTGATAGGGGGGGCTATGGCTACACCTTC	CASSPDRGGYGYTF
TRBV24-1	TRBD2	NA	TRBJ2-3	TGTGCCGCCGGGGCTAGCGGGGCCTCCACAGATACGCAGTATTTT	CAAGASGASTDTQYF
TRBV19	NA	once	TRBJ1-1	TGTGCCAGTAGTTTCCCCCCCCAGGGCACTGAAGCTTTCTTT	CASSFPPQGTEAFF
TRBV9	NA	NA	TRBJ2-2	TGTGCCAGCAGCGGCCCCGGGACAACTAACACCGGGGAGCTGTTTTTT	CASSGPGTTNTGELFF
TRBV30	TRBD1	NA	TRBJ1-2	TGTGCCTGGGCCGGGACAGGGAACTATGGCTACACCTTC	CAWAGTGNYGYTF
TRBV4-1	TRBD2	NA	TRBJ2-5	TGCGCCAGCAGCCAAGTAGCGGGGGGGCTAGGGGAGACCCAGTACTTC	CASSQVAGGLGETQYF
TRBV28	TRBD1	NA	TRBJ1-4	TGTGCCAGCAGTTCAGGGGGCTGGGATGAAAAACTGTTTTTT	CASSSGGWDEKLFF
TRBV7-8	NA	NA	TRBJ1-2	TGTGCCAGCAGCTTGACGGAGGCTGAGGTCGGCTACACCTTC	CASSLTEAEVGYTF
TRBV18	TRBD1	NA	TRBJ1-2	TGTGCCAGCTCACCAATTTGGGGACAGGGGTCCTATGGCTACACCTTC	CASSPIWGQGSYGYTF
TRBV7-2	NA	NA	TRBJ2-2	TGTGCCAGCAGCTTAGCCAGCGGAACCACCGGGGAGCTGTTTTTT	CASSLASGTTGELFF
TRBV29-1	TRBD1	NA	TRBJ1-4	TGCAGCGTTTCGACAGGGCTTAATGAAAAACTGTTTTTT	CSVSTGLNEKLFF
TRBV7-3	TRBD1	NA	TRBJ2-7	TGTGCCAGCAGCGGGACAGGGGGTAAGTCCTACGAGCAGTACTTC	CASSGTGGKSYEQYF
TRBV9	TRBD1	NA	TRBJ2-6	TGTGCCAGCAGCGCAGGGACAGGGGGAGACCTCTCTGGGGCCAACGTCCTGACTTTC	CASSAGTGGDLSGANVLTF
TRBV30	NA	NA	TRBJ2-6	TGTGCCTGTTTATCTGGGGCCAACGTCCTGACTTTC	CACLSGANVLTF
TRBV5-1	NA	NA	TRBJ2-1	TGCGCCAGCAGCTTGAAGGGGGTAAACAATGAGCAGTTCTTC	CASSLKGVNNEQFF
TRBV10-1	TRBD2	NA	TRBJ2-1	TGCGCCAGCAGTGAAACGGGGGGACGCCACGGCTCCTACAATGAGCAGTTCTTC	CASSETGGRHGSYNEQFF
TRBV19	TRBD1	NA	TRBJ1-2	TGTGCCAGTAGTATAGCCGACCGGCGGGACAGAAACTATGGCTACACCTTC	CASSIADRRDRNYGYTF
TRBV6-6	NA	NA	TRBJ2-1	TGTGCCAGCAGTTACCTTCATGAGCAGTTCTTC	CASSYLHEQFF
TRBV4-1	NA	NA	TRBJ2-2	TGCGCCAGCAGCCATGTAGCGACCGGGGGGCTCGGCACCGGGGAGCTGTTTTTT	CASSHVATGGLGTGELFF
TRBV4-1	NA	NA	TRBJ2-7	TGCGCCAGCAGCCAAGATTGGGCCTCCTACGAGCAGTACTTC	CASSQDWASYEQYF
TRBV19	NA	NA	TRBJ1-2	TGTGCCAGTAGTAGACGGACCGGGGATCAAAATAGCGGTGGCTACACCTTC	CASSRRTGDQNSGGYTF
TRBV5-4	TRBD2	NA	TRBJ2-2	TGTGCCAGCAGCTCCCGAAAGACTAGCGGGGGGATGAACACCGGGGAGCTGTTTTTT	CASSSRKTSGGMNTGELFF
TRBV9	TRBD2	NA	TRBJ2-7	TGTGCCAGCAGCCCGAGACTAGCGGTCACAAACGAGCAGTACTTC	CASSPRLAVTNEQYF
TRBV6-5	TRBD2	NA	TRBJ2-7	TGTGCCAGCACCGCTTCACTAGCGGGGACGTACGAGCAGTACTTC	CASTASLAGTYEQYF
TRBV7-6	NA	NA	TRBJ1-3	TGTGCCAGCAGCTTAGACCTTTCGGACACCATATATTTT	CASSLDLSDTIYF
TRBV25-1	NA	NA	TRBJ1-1	TGTGCCAGCACTCCATTTGGCACAGGACGAACTGAAGCTTTCTTT	CASTPFGTGRTEAFF
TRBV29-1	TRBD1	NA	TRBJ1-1	TGCAGCGTTCAGACAGGGGGCAGTACTGAAGCTTTCTTT	CSVQTGGSTEAFF
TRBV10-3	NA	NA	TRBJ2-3	TGTGCCATCAGTGAAGGCAGGGGCAACACAGATACGCAGTATTTT	CAISEGRGNTDTQYF
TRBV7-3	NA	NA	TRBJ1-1	TGTGCCAGCAGCTTAATGGGAGGGAACACTGAAGCTTTCTTT	CASSLMGGNTEAFF
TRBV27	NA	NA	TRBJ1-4	TGTGCCAGCAGTTCACCTCCGGGTAATGAAAAACTGTTTTTT	CASSSPPGNEKLFF
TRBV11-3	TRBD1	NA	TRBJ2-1	TGTGCCAGCAGCTTAGAGGGACAGGGGGGCAATGAGCAGTTCTTC	CASSLEGQGGNEQFF
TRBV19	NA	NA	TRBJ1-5	TGTGCCAGTAGTATAACCGGGAATCAGCCCCAGCATTTT	CASSITGNQPQHF
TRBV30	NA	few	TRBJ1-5	TGTGCCTGGTCAGGGGTTGCTCAGCCCCAGCATTTT	CAWSGVAQPQHF
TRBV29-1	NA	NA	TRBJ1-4	TGCAGCGGCAGTTATAATGAAAAACTGTTTTTT	CSGSYNEKLFF
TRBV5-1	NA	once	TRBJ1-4	TGCGCCAGCAGCTTGAGAAAGGGAGGGTTAACTGAAAAACTGTTTTTT	CASSLRKGGLTEKLFF
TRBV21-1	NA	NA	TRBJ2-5	TGTGCCAGCAGCAAAGCGCGACAGGGAGAAGAGACCCAGTACTTC	CASSKARQGEETQYF
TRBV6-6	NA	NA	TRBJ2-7	TGTGCCAGCAGTCTCACCTCCCAGGAGCAGTACTTC	CASSLTSQEQYF
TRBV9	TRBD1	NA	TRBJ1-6	TGTGCCAGCAGCGCTGACAGGGGCCTGAGCTCCTATAATTCACCCCTCCACTTT	CASSADRGLSSYNSPLHF
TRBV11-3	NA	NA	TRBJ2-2	TGTGCCAGCAGCTTGAGAACCGGGGAGCTGTTTTTT	CASSLRTGELFF
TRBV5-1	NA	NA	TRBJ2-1	TGCGCCAGCAGCTTGAGGGGAATTACCTACAATGAGCAGTTCTTC	CASSLRGITYNEQFF
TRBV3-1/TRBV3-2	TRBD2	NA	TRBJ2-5	TGTGCCAGCAGCCATACGGGGGGTCCGGGGGAGACCCAGTACTTC	CASSHTGGPGETQYF